This record covers a single TCR beta chain. Its target is unknown. This entry is derived from a study of shared clonotypes between healthy human individuals. Across the study: Aged 18 to 49, the donors were a couple of women and a few men.

Overall study findings and caveats: Since donors were few, the genetic and exposure-history diversity represented was limited. Relative to memory subsets, naive subsets generally showed larger estimated richness.

Once extracted for a subset, genomic DNA was divided evenly among several immunoSEQ plates. TCRdb's copy holds only in-frame clones and misses some; the assay was immunoSEQ multiplex PCR. Among under 1,100,000 clones listed, about 74% were seen once. Trimming left V 8 bases short and J 0 bases short, with 6 bases between. This CDR3 spans 12 amino acids. Germline-derived CDR1 and CDR2 are MGHDK and SYGVNS. The TCR originated in a man aged 18 to 35 in good health. The V and J genes are TRBV25-1 and TRBJ2-3; D gene uncertain. The source material was memory CD4+ T cells sorted from blood. The sample's subset: CD45RA-negative fraction. CDR3 region: CASASSTDTQYF. The CDR3 DNA reads as TGTGCCAGCGCCAGTAGCACAGATACGCAGTATTTT.